The subject of this entry is one T cell receptor (beta chain). The target antigen is unknown. This entry belongs to a study of T cell repertoires in cytomegalovirus infection. TCRdb recomputed calls from the reads with MiXCR, one row per CDR3 protein. This table holds 250,000 to 300,000 distinct CDR3 sequences, 22% found once. Sequencing used cultured PBMCs, obtained from culture after CMV antigen stimulation. The sequence was collected from a human donor in good health (CMV status not recorded). Some clones in this sample may be carry-over from other donors' samples.

The CDR3 DNA is TGTGCCAGCAGCCAAGACTTGGGGTCAGGCTACACCTTC. Translation gives CASSQDLGSGYTF. V usage is TRBV3-1 and J usage is TRBJ1-2; no clear D. This CDR3 has 13 residues. Trimming shortened V by 0 bases and J by 8 bases, and 10 bases separated the two germline ends. Germline CDR1 reads LGHDT; CDR2 reads YNNKEL (reference sequence). The variable domain in full, completed from reference TRBV3-1 and TRBJ1-2, reads DTAVSQTPKYLVTQMGNDKSIKCEQNLGHDTMYWYKQDSKKFLKIMFSYNNKELIINETVPNRFSPKSPDKAHLNLHINSLELGDSAVYFCASSQDLGSGYTFGSGTRLTVV.